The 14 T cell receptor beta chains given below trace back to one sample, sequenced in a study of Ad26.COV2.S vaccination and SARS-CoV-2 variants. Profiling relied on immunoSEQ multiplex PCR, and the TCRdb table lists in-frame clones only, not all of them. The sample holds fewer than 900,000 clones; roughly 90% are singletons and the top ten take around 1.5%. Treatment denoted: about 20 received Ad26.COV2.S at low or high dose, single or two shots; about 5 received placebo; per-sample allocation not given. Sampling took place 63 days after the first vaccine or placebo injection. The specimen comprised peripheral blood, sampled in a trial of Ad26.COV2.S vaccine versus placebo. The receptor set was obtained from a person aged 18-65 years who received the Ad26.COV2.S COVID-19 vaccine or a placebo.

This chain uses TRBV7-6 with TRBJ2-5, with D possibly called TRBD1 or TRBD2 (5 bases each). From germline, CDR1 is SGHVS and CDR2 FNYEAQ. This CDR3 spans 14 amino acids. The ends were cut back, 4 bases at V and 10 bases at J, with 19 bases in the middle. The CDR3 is CASSSGRGARNQYF. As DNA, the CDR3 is TGTGCCAGCAGCTCGGGACGTGGGGCAAGAAACCAGTACTTC. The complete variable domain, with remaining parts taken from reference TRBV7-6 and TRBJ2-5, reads GAGVSQSPRYKVTKRGQDVALRCDPISGHVSLYWYRQALGQGPEFLTYFNYEAQQDKSGLPNDRFSAERPEGSISTLTIQRTEQRDSAMYRCASSSGRGARNQYFGPGTRLLVL.

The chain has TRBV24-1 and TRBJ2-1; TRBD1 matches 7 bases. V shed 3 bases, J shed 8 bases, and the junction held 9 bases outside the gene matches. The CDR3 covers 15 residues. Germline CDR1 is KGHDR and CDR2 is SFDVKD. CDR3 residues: CATSDPTGIRDEQFF. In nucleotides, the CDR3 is TGTGCCACCAGTGATCCGACAGGGATCAGGGATGAGCAGTTCTTC.

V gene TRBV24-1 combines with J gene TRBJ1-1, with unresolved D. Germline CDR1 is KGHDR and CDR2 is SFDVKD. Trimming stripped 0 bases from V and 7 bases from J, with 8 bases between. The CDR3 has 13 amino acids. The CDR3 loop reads CATSDLYGGEAFF. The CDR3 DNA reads TGTGCCACCAGTGATTTGTATGGCGGTGAAGCTTTCTTT.

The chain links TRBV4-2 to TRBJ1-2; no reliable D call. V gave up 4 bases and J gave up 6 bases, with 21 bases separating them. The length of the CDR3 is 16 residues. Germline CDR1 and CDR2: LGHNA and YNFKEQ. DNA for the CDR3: TGTGCCAGCAGCCTAGAATCTAGAGGGCCCTCGGATGGCTACACCTTC. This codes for CASSLESRGPSDGYTF.

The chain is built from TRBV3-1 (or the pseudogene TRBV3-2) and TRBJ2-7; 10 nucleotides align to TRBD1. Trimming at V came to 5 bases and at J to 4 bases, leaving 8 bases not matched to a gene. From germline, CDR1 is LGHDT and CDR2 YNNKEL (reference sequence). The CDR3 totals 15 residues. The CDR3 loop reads CASSDQGQGRYEQYF. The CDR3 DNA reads TGTGCCAGCAGCGACCAGGGACAGGGGAGGTACGAGCAGTACTTC.

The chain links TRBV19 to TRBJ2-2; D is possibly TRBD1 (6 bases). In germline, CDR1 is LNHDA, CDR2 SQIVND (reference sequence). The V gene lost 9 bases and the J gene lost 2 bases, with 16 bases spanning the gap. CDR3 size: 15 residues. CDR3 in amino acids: CASQIGTLNTGELFF. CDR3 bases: TGTGCCAGCCAAATTGGGACACTCAACACCGGGGAGCTGTTTTTT. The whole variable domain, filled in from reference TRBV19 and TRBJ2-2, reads DGGITQSPKYLFRKEGQNVTLSCEQNLNHDAMYWYRQDPGQGLRLIYYSQIVNDFQKGDIAEGYSVSREKKESFPLTVTSAQKNPTAFYLCASQIGTLNTGELFFGEGSRLTVL.

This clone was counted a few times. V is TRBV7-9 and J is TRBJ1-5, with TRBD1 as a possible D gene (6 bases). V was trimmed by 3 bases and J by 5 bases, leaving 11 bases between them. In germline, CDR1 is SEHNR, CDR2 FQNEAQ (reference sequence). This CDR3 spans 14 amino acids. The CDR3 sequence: CASSFGQTDQPQHF. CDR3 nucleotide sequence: TGTGCCAGCAGCTTCGGACAGACGGATCAGCCCCAGCATTTT.

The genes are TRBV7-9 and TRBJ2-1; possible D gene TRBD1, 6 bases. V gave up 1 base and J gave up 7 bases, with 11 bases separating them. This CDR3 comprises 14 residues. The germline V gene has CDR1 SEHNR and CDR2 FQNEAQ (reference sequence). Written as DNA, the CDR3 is TGTGCCAGCAGCTTAGACAGGGTCGGAAATGAGCAGTTCTTC. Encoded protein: CASSLDRVGNEQFF.

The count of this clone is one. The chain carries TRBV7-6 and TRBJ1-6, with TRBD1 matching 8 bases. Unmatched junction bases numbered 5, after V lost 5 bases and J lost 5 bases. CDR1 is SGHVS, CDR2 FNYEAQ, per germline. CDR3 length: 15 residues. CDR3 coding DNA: TGTGCCAGCAGCCCCAGGACAGGGAATAATTCACCCCTCCACTTT. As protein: CASSPRTGNNSPLHF.

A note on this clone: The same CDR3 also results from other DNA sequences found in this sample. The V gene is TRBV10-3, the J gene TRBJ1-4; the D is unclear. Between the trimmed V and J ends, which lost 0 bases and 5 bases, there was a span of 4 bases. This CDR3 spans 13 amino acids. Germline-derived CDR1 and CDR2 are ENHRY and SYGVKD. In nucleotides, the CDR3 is TGTGCCATCAGTGAGTCGGCCAATGAAAAACTGTTTTTT. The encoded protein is CAISESANEKLFF.

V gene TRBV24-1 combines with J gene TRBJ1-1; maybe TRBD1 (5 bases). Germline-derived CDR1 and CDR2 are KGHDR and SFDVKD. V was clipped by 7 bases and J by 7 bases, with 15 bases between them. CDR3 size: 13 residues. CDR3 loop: CATRESGLGEAFF. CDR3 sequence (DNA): TGTGCCACCAGGGAGTCAGGGTTAGGTGAAGCTTTCTTT.

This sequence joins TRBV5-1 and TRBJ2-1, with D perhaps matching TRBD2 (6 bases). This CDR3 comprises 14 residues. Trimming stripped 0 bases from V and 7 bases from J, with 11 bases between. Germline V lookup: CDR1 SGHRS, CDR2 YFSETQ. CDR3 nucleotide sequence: TGCGCCAGCAGCTTGGTAGCGGCTACGAATGAGCAGTTCTTC. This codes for CASSLVAATNEQFF.

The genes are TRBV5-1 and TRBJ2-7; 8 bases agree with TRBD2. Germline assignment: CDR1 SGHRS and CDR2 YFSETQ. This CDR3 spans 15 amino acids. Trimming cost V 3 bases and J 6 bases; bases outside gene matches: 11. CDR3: CASSSEEREFGEQYF. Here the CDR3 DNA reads TGCGCCAGCAGCTCCGAGGAGCGGGAGTTTGGCGAGCAGTACTTC.

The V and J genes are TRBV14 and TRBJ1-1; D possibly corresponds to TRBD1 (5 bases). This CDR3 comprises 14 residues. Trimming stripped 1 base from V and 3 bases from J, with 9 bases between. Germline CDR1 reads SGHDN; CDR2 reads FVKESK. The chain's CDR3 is CASSQAGRYTEAFF. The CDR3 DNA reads TGTGCCAGCAGCCAAGCGGGGCGATACACTGAAGCTTTCTTT.